This T cell receptor beta chain is from a study of cytomegalovirus exposure and HLA in healthy donors. In the PCR, 60 Vbeta and 13 Jbeta primers were used. The assay was immunoSEQ multiplex PCR, and TCRdb's table has in-frame clones only and misses some. The sample consists of over 85,000 clones, roughly 80% of them appearing once. CDR1 and CDR2 from the germline V gene are GTSNPN and SVGIG (reference sequence). V lost 4 bases and J 0 bases, leaving 9 bases between the germline ends. CDR3 length: 13 amino acids. Sequenced material: PBMCs. This TCR came from a male donor in good health and CMV-seropositive. The rearrangement links TRBV30 to TRBJ1-1, with a tentative D call TRBD1 (6 bases). As DNA, the CDR3 is TGTGCCTGGACGGGACATATGAACACTGAAGCTTTCTTT. The encoded protein is CAWTGHMNTEAFF. Supplemented by reference TRBV30 and TRBJ1-1, the full variable domain reads SQTIHQWPATLVQPVGSPLSLECTVEGTSNPNLYWYRQAAGRGLQLLFYSVGIGQISSEVPQNLSASRPQDRQFILSSKKLLLSDSGFYLCAWTGHMNTEAFFGQGTRLTVV.